This T cell receptor (beta chain) emerged from a study of blood T cell repertoires in COVID-19. Looking at the study overall: The study drew acute and convalescent COVID-19 samples from the United States, Italy and Spain. Sources were T cells, B-cell-depleted T cells, or PBMCs; the material itself was cDNA or gDNA.

This CDR3 region has 16 residues. The J segment lost 6 bases and the V segment lost 3 bases, leaving 7 bases of the junction unmatched. From germline, CDR1 is MNHEY and CDR2 SMNVEV (reference sequence). In the authors' workflow: Nucleated cell counts were estimated from reference gene primer amplification. Using immunoSEQ multiplex PCR, the repertoire was profiled, and TCRdb retains in-frame clones only, with some absent. The DNA was the basis for D and trimming; V, J and clone size are from that table. The table lists some 70,000 clones, less than 75% of them singletons, with approximately 20% in the top ten.

This clonotype was sampled from a man aged 60 to 69 with acute or convalescent COVID-19. The rearrangement joins TRBV27 to TRBJ1-5, with TRBD1 matching over 11 bases. Input material: peripheral blood. The CDR3 loop is CASSLWGQGESQPQHF. CDR3 nucleotides: TGTGCCAGCAGTTTGTGGGGACAGGGGGAGAGTCAGCCCCAGCATTTT.